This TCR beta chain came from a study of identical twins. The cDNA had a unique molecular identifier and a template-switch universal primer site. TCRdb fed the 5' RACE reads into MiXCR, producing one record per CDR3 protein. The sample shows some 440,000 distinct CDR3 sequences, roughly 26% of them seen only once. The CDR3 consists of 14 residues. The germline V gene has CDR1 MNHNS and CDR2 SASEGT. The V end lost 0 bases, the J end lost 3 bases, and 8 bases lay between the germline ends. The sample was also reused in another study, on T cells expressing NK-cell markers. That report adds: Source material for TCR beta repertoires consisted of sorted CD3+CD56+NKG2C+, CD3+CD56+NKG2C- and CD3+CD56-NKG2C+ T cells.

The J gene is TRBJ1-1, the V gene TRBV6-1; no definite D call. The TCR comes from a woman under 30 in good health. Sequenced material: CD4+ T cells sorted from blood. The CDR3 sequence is CASSEALAYTEAFF. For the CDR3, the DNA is TGTGCCAGCAGTGAAGCGCTGGCGTACACTGAAGCTTTCTTT.